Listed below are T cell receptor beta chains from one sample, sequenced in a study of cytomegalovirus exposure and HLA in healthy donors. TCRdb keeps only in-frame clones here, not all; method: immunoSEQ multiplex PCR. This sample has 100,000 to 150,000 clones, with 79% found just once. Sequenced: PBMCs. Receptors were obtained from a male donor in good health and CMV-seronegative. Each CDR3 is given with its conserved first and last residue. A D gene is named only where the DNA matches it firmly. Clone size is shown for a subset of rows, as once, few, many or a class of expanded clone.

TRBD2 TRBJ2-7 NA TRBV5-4 CASSRRLAGNNYEQYF TGTGCCAGCAGCCGAAGACTAGCGGGGAACAATTACGAGCAGTACTTC
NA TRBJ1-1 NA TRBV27 CASSWSVSNTEAFF TGTGCCAGCAGTTGGTCGGTGTCCAACACTGAAGCTTTCTTT
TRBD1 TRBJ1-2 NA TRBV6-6 CASRDGTGGGYTF TGTGCCAGCAGGGACGGGACAGGTGGGGGCTACACCTTC
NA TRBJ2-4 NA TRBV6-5 CASSYTVVGKNIQYF TGTGCCAGCAGCTATACAGTGGTCGGCAAAAACATTCAGTACTTC
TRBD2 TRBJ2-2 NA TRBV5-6 CASSLARGGVTGELFF TGTGCCAGCAGCTTGGCACGGGGGGGGGTCACCGGGGAGCTGTTTTTT
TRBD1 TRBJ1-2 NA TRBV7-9 CASSSTGGDYGYTF TGTGCCAGCAGCTCTACAGGGGGTGACTATGGCTACACCTTC
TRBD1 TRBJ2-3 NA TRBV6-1 CASSGGDRLSTDTQYF TGTGCCAGCAGTGGAGGGGACAGGCTTAGCACAGATACGCAGTATTTT
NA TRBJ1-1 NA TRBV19 CASSMSGLEAFF TGTGCCAGTAGTATGTCAGGCTTAGAAGCTTTCTTT
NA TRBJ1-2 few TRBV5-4 CASSPAGRANYGYTF TGTGCCAGCAGCCCCGCTGGGAGAGCTAACTATGGCTACACCTTC
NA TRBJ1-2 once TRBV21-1 CASSNRSGEDSFNYGYTF TGTGCCAGCAGCAATAGGTCCGGGGAGGACTCCTTTAACTATGGCTACACCTTC
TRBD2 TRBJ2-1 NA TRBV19 CATRRGAGATNEQFF TGTGCCACCCGGAGGGGAGCGGGGGCAACCAATGAGCAGTTCTTC
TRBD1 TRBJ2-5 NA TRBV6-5 CASIGGQGEETQYF TGTGCCAGCATCGGCGGACAGGGAGAAGAGACCCAGTACTTC
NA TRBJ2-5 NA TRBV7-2 CASSPRVQETQYF TGTGCCAGCAGCCCTCGGGTCCAAGAGACCCAGTACTTC
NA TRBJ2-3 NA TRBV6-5 CASRLEGTDTQYF TGTGCCAGCAGGCTAGAGGGCACAGATACGCAGTATTTT
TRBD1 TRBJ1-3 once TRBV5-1 CASSRDRGNTIYF TGCGCCAGCTCCCGGGACAGAGGAAACACCATATATTTT
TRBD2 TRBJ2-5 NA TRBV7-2 CASSLDLAGGQQTQYF TGTGCCAGCAGCTTAGATCTAGCGGGGGGGCAACAGACCCAGTACTTC
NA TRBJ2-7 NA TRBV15 CATKLRADYEQYF TGTGCCACCAAACTCCGGGCTGACTACGAGCAGTACTTC
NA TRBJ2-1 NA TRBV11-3 CASSLSWGEDNEQFF TGTGCCAGCAGCTTATCGTGGGGGGAAGACAATGAGCAGTTCTTC
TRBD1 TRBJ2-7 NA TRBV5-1 CASSLAGGSDEQYF TGCGCCAGCAGCTTGGCAGGGGGTTCGGACGAGCAGTACTTC
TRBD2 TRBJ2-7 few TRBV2 CATRPASGYEQYF TGTGCCACGCGGCCGGCTAGCGGCTACGAGCAGTACTTC
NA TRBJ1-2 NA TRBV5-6 CASSLGTGLPSYGYTF TGTGCCAGCAGCTTGGGAACAGGGCTTCCATCCTATGGCTACACCTTC
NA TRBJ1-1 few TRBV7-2 CASSRGRENTEAFF TGTGCCAGCAGCCGAGGACGGGAGAACACTGAAGCTTTCTTT
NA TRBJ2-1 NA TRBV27 CASGPGLEFF TGTGCCAGCGGCCCGGGACTTGAGTTCTTC
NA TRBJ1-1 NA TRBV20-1 CSAAQDTEAFF TGCAGTGCTGCCCAGGACACTGAAGCTTTCTTT
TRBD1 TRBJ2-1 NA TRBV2 CASSGQGFSNEQFF TGTGCCAGCTCGGGACAGGGTTTTTCCAATGAGCAGTTCTTC
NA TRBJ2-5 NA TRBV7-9 CASSSSRGGHPQETQYF TGTGCCAGCAGCTCATCCAGGGGTGGCCATCCTCAAGAGACCCAGTACTTC
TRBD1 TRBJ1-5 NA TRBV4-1 CASSQAEGGRGQPQHF TGCGCCAGCAGCCAAGCAGAAGGGGGCAGGGGTCAGCCCCAGCATTTT
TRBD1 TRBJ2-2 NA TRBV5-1 CASTLTGTRTGELFF TGCGCCAGCACCTTGACAGGGACCAGAACCGGGGAGCTGTTTTTT
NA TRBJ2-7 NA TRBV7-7 CASSPLQGPSSYEQYF TGTGCTAGCAGCCCATTACAGGGACCAAGCTCCTACGAGCAGTACTTC
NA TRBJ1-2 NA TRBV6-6 CASSYSKAPAGYGYTF TGTGCCAGCAGTTACTCGAAGGCGCCGGCAGGGTATGGCTACACCTTC
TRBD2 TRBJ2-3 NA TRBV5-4 CASSAGTKRGGTDTQYF TGTGCCAGCAGCGCCGGGACTAAGCGGGGTGGCACAGATACGCAGTATTTT
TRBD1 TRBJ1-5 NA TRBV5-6 CASSLTPGGAGQPQHF TGTGCCAGCAGCTTAACTCCAGGGGGCGCAGGGCAGCCCCAGCATTTT
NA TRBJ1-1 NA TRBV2 CASSEVGAGMNTEAFF TGTGCCAGCAGTGAGGTCGGCGCCGGGATGAACACTGAAGCTTTCTTT